These 29 T cell receptor beta chains were all obtained from the same sample, sequenced in a study of T cell responses to AZD1222 COVID-19 vaccine. Repertoires were generated with immunoSEQ multiplex PCR, while TCRdb's copy carries only in-frame clones and drops some. The sample includes approximately 110,000 clones, 70% to 90% of them seen just once. The sample in question was peripheral blood, obtained on day 0 of AZD1222 vaccination. The source of these receptors is an adult in good health.

This rearrangement joins TRBV28 to TRBJ1-3; D is unresolved. The CDR3 runs 15 residues. The ends were cut back, 10 bases at V and 0 bases at J, with 16 bases in the middle. The germline V gene encodes CDR1 MDHEN and CDR2 SYDVKM. The CDR3 region is CATRLPGNSGNTIYF. In DNA, the CDR3 is TGTGCCACCCGACTCCCGGGAAACTCTGGAAACACCATATATTTT.

A word on this clone: Other DNA sequences in this sample translate to the same CDR3. The chain uses TRBV6-5 and TRBJ2-6; TRBD2 is a possible D gene (6 bases). CDR3 length: 16 residues. With 0 bases removed from V and 0 bases from J, the gap between germline ends came to 6 bases. In germline, CDR1 is MNHEY, CDR2 SVGAGI. Here the CDR3 reads CASSYSGGSGANVLTF. Written as DNA, the CDR3 is TGTGCCAGCAGTTACTCCGGGGGCTCTGGGGCCAACGTCCTGACTTTC.

In nucleotides, the CDR3 is TGTGCCAGCAGCCCGGCCGGGGCGGACGCCTATGGCTACACCTTC. It yields the protein CASSPAGADAYGYTF. The chain carries TRBV5-6 and TRBJ1-2, with TRBD1 as a possible D gene (5 bases). Trimming removed 4 bases from V and 4 bases from J, with 17 bases in between. Germline CDR1 and CDR2: SGHDT and YYEEEE. This CDR3 region has 15 residues. Using reference TRBV5-6 and TRBJ1-2 for the parts outside the CDR3, the full variable domain is DAGVTQSPTHLIKTRGQQVTLRCSPKSGHDTVSWYQQALGQGPQFIFQYYEEEERQRGNFPDRFSGHQFPNYSSELNVNALLLGDSALYLCASSPAGADAYGYTFGSGTRLTVV.

As concerns this clone: A junction boundary mismatches the germline segment, possibly from a read error. Within the sample, other DNA sequences also encode this same CDR3. V is TRBV19 and J is TRBJ1-4, with 11 bases that match TRBD1. The CDR3 has 15 residues. Germline values: CDR1 LNHDA, CDR2 SQIVND (reference sequence). The CDR3 spells CASKGQGAFDEKLFF. The CDR3 bases are TGTGCTAGTAAAGGACAGGGGGCGTTCGACGAAAAACTGTTTTTT.

The chain carries TRBV12-3 or TRBV12-4 and TRBJ1-4, with D unresolved. V was cut by 2 bases and J by 7 bases, with 5 bases left in between. This CDR3 spans 12 amino acids. The CDR3 protein is CASSLLGEKLFF. In DNA, the CDR3 is TGTGCCAGCAGTTTACTTGGTGAAAAACTGTTTTTT.

The V gene is TRBV15, the J gene TRBJ1-1; 7 bases fit TRBD1. Trimming cost V 0 bases and J 5 bases; bases outside gene matches: 3. The CDR3 totals 14 residues. CDR1 is LNHNV, CDR2 YYDKDF, per germline (reference sequence). The CDR3 sequence is CATSREQGWTEAFF. The CDR3 DNA follows: TGTGCCACCAGCAGAGAACAGGGGTGGACTGAAGCTTTCTTT.

In its sample, this clone was seen a few times. This chain links TRBV2 with TRBJ2-7; TRBD1 matches at 11 bases. This CDR3 contains 14 residues. Germline CDR1 reads SNHLY; CDR2 reads FYNNEI. V trimming: 7 bases; J trimming: 2 bases; junction bases outside the gene matches: 4. The CDR3 DNA reads TGTGCCAGCAAAGGGACAGGGGGTACCTACGAGCAGTACTTC. This translates into CASKGTGGTYEQYF.

The chain combines TRBV5-1 with TRBJ1-2, with TRBD1 identical over 10 bases. The CDR3 consists of 13 residues. Germline assignment: CDR1 SGHRS and CDR2 YFSETQ. J lost 8 bases, V lost 4 bases, and 5 bases had no gene match. The CDR3 spells CASSEGQGNGYTF. The CDR3 DNA sequence: TGCGCCAGCAGCGAGGGACAGGGGAACGGCTACACCTTC.

The chain combines TRBV6-2 or TRBV6-3 with TRBJ1-5; 7 bases align to TRBD1. CDR3 size: 13 residues. J gave up 5 bases and V 5 bases, and 3 bases lay outside the gene matches. CDR1 is MNHEY and CDR2 is SVGEGT in the germline V gene. The CDR3 protein is CASSDRVYQPQHF. The CDR3 bases are TGTGCCAGCAGTGACAGGGTTTATCAGCCCCAGCATTTT.

The rearrangement joins TRBV6-1 to TRBJ2-7; D is unclear. The V and J ends lost 2 bases and 6 bases respectively, with 17 bases between them. CDR3 length: 15 residues. Per the germline V gene, CDR1 is MNHNS and CDR2 is SASEGT. In DNA, the CDR3 is TGTGCCAGCAGTGAATTCCACAATACCATTCCCGAGCAGTACTTC. Its translation is CASSEFHNTIPEQYF.

The chain combines TRBV7-6 with TRBJ2-2; 13 bases line up with TRBD2. From germline, CDR1 is SGHVS and CDR2 FNYEAQ. V trimming: 4 bases; J trimming: 1 base; junction bases outside the gene matches: 3. The CDR3 totals 17 residues. The DNA of the CDR3 is TGTGCCAGCAGCTCGAGACTAGCGGGGGGGAACACCGGGGAGCTGTTTTTT. It translates to CASSSRLAGGNTGELFF.

This chain connects TRBV6-5 to TRBJ1-1; D unclear. Germline CDR1 and CDR2: MNHEY and SVGAGI. With 2 bases removed from V and 4 bases from J, the gap between germline ends came to 14 bases. The CDR3 has 15 residues. CDR3 sequence reads: CASSYGLSFGTEAFF. The CDR3 DNA follows: TGTGCCAGCAGTTACGGATTGAGTTTCGGCACTGAAGCTTTCTTT.

The rearrangement uses TRBV28 and TRBJ1-1, with D hard to call. The germline CDR1 and CDR2 sequences are MDHEN and SYDVKM. V lost 3 bases, J lost 1 base, and 6 bases lay in between. This CDR3 is 13 amino acids long. The CDR3 nucleotides are TGTGCCAGCAGTTTCACCCAGAACACTGAAGCTTTCTTT. This sequence encodes CASSFTQNTEAFF.

V is TRBV7-8 and J is TRBJ2-5, with D uncertain. CDR3 length: 14 amino acids. CDR1 is SGHVS, CDR2 FQNEAQ, per germline. V lost 4 bases and J 5 bases, leaving 14 bases between the germline ends. The CDR3 is CASSYGPGMETQYF. CDR3 DNA: TGTGCCAGCAGCTACGGGCCAGGAATGGAGACCCAGTACTTC.

This chain links TRBV29-1 with TRBJ1-2; TRBD1 might be the D (5 bases). CDR1 SQVTM and CDR2 ANQGSEA come from the germline V gene. The CDR3 consists of 14 residues. Deletions cut 0 bases from V and 4 bases from J, with 12 bases between. This chain's CDR3 is CSVEDQGLGYGYTF. CDR3 sequence (DNA): TGCAGCGTTGAAGACCAGGGTTTGGGCTATGGCTACACCTTC.

The chain recombines TRBV18 with TRBJ1-1, with D unresolved. The CDR3 is 14 amino acids. Germline V CDR1 and CDR2: KGHSH, LQKENI. V gave up 3 bases and J gave up 0 bases, with 8 bases separating them. In nucleotides, the CDR3 is TGTGCCAGCTCACCGCAAAACTTGAACACTGAAGCTTTCTTT. Residues: CASSPQNLNTEAFF.

The rearrangement links TRBV7-6 to TRBJ2-3, with D possibly matching TRBD2 (5 bases). From germline, CDR1 is SGHVS and CDR2 FNYEAQ. CDR3 length: 14 amino acids. V was trimmed by 1 base and J by 7 bases, leaving 12 bases between them. The CDR3 bases are TGTGCCAGCAGCTTAGATACAGCGGAGTATACGCAGTATTTT. Protein: CASSLDTAEYTQYF. The full variable domain, its missing parts supplied by reference TRBV7-6 and TRBJ2-3, is GAGVSQSPRYKVTKRGQDVALRCDPISGHVSLYWYRQALGQGPEFLTYFNYEAQQDKSGLPNDRFSAERPEGSISTLTIQRTEQRDSAMYRCASSLDTAEYTQYFGPGTRLTVL.

CDR3 DNA sequence: TGCGCCAGCAGCGGGGGGACAGGGAATTCACCCCTCCACTTT. Translated: CASSGGTGNSPLHF. The J gene is TRBJ1-6, the V gene TRBV5-1; 9 nucleotides match TRBD1. Germline trimming cut 4 bases from V and 7 bases from J; bases unmatched to any gene: 3. Germline CDR1 SGHRS, CDR2 YFSETQ. CDR3 length: 14 residues.

Note on this clone: Other DNA sequences in this specimen translate into the identical CDR3. The rearrangement joins TRBV12-3 or TRBV12-4 to TRBJ1-3; no definite D call. The CDR3 is 12 amino acids. V lost 5 bases to trimming and J lost 0 bases, with 2 bases between them. The CDR3 spells CASSPSGNTIYF. In nucleotides, the CDR3 is TGTGCCAGCAGTCCCTCTGGAAACACCATATATTTT.

V gene TRBV24-1 combines with J gene TRBJ1-1; perhaps TRBD1 as D (6 bases). There are 16 residues in the CDR3. CDR1 and CDR2 (germline): KGHDR, SFDVKD. V lost 0 bases to trimming and J lost 4 bases, with 14 bases between them. CDR3 amino acids: CATSDLVRGLCTEAFF. In DNA form, the CDR3 reads TGTGCCACCAGTGATTTGGTGCGGGGGCTTTGCACTGAAGCTTTCTTT.

The gene calls are TRBV7-2 and TRBJ1-2, with D unclear. This CDR3 region has 13 residues. Germline CDR1 reads SGHTA; CDR2 reads FQGNSA. Trimming pared 3 bases from V and 11 bases from J, leaving 16 bases between. This CDR3 reads CASSLSRESPYTF. The CDR3 nucleotides are TGTGCCAGCAGCTTGAGCCGGGAGAGCCCTTACACCTTC.

The CDR3 sequence: CASRGTVNYGYTF. Written as DNA, the CDR3 is TGTGCCAGCAGGGGGACAGTTAACTATGGCTACACCTTC. V and J are TRBV12-3 or TRBV12-4 and TRBJ1-2; 7 bases are a match to TRBD1. Germline trimming cut 6 bases from V and 1 base from J; bases unmatched to any gene: 2. The CDR3 has 13 residues.

Of note for this clone: Mismatch with germline at one junction end may stem from a read error. The rearrangement links TRBV6-5 to TRBJ2-4, with 9 nucleotides matching TRBD1. This CDR3 region has 12 residues. The germline CDR1 and CDR2 sequences are MNHEY and SVGAGI. This CDR3 is CASSQSLTGGNF. The CDR3 DNA follows: TGTGCCAGCAGCCAAAGCCTTACAGGGGGCAACTTC.

The rearrangement uses TRBV6-5 and TRBJ1-1; 7 nucleotides line up with TRBD1. With V trimmed by 0 bases and J by 3 bases, 4 bases remained unmatched. The CDR3 has 15 amino acids. The germline V gene has CDR1 MNHEY and CDR2 SVGAGI. The chain's CDR3 is CASSYSAQGDTEAFF. CDR3 DNA sequence: TGTGCCAGCAGTTACTCCGCGCAGGGGGACACTGAAGCTTTCTTT.

This clone showed up just a few times. V is TRBV2 and J is TRBJ2-2; D remains unclear. The length of the CDR3 is 16 residues. Trimming removed 3 bases from V and 2 bases from J, with 13 bases in between. Germline lookup yields CDR1 SNHLY and CDR2 FYNNEI. Here the CDR3 reads CASSDRGRGNTGELFF. Here the CDR3 DNA reads TGTGCCAGCAGTGACCGTGGTCGTGGAAACACCGGGGAGCTGTTTTTT.

V usage is TRBV4-3 and J usage is TRBJ1-5; D gene unclear. From germline, CDR1 is LGHNA and CDR2 YSLEER. CDR3 length: 15 amino acids. Trimming took off 4 bases at V and 1 base at J, with 11 bases between the two ends. The CDR3 spells CASSPSQLSNQPQHF. In DNA form, the CDR3 reads TGCGCCAGCAGCCCTTCTCAACTGAGCAATCAGCCCCAGCATTTT.

About this clone: Within the sample, other DNA sequences also encode this same CDR3. This rearrangement joins TRBV6-2 or TRBV6-3 to TRBJ1-5; no clear D. Trimming stripped 6 bases from V and 0 bases from J, with 9 bases between. Germline lookup yields CDR1 MNHEY and CDR2 SVGEGT. The CDR3 runs to 14 residues. Here the CDR3 reads CASSFGVSNQPQHF. In DNA, the CDR3 is TGTGCCAGCAGCTTCGGGGTTAGCAATCAGCCCCAGCATTTT.

The rearrangement uses TRBV18 and TRBJ1-2, with 9 bases that match TRBD1. The CDR3 is 13 residues long. The V and J ends lost 3 bases and 8 bases, in that order; junction bases with no gene match: 4. CDR1 KGHSH and CDR2 LQKENI come from the germline V gene. The CDR3 DNA is TGTGCCAGCTCACCTAGGACAGGGGAAGGCTACACCTTC. The encoded protein is CASSPRTGEGYTF.

This rearrangement joins TRBV4-3 to TRBJ1-1; D might be TRBD1 (5 bases). The V end was cut by 0 bases, the J end by 4 bases, with 12 bases between. CDR1 LGHNA and CDR2 YSLEER come from the germline V gene. The CDR3 contains 15 residues. CDR3: CASSQDGAGGTEAFF. The DNA of the CDR3 is TGCGCCAGCAGCCAAGATGGGGCGGGGGGCACTGAAGCTTTCTTT.